Many counts were recorded for the clone carrying this T cell receptor (beta chain). The antigen is undetermined. This specimen belongs to a study of regulatory T cells in long-lasting Graves disease. Assembly of TCR beta libraries relied on iRepertoire HTBI primers together with Arm-PCR of CDR3 regions. TCRdb redid the calling of the multiplex PCR reads with MiXCR, one entry per CDR3 protein. This sample yields some 370,000 distinct CDR3 sequences, of which roughly 24% are seen a single time; around 30% belongs to the top ten. Study observations and caveats: Peripheral blood was the sole material, not thyroid tissue. Persistent patients had more shared public clonotypes (about 2,700) than new patients (roughly 900).

Time point meaning: persistent/refractory GD, antithyroid drugs over 5 years with positive TRAb. From PBMCs, RNA was extracted and then used to make the TCR library. In germline, CDR1 is LGHDT, CDR2 YNNKEL (reference sequence). Trimming cost V 1 base and J 9 bases, with 6 bases left between them. The CDR3 contains 11 residues. The sample here was peripheral blood mononuclear cells (PBMCs), taken when the disease was refractory, from a patient treated with antithyroid drugs. The V gene is TRBV3-1, the J gene TRBJ2-5, with unresolved D. This receptor was obtained from a woman aged 40 to 55 with Graves disease. DNA of the CDR3: TGTGCCAGCAGCCAAGTTCGCGCCCAGTACTTC. This sequence encodes CASSQVRAQYF.